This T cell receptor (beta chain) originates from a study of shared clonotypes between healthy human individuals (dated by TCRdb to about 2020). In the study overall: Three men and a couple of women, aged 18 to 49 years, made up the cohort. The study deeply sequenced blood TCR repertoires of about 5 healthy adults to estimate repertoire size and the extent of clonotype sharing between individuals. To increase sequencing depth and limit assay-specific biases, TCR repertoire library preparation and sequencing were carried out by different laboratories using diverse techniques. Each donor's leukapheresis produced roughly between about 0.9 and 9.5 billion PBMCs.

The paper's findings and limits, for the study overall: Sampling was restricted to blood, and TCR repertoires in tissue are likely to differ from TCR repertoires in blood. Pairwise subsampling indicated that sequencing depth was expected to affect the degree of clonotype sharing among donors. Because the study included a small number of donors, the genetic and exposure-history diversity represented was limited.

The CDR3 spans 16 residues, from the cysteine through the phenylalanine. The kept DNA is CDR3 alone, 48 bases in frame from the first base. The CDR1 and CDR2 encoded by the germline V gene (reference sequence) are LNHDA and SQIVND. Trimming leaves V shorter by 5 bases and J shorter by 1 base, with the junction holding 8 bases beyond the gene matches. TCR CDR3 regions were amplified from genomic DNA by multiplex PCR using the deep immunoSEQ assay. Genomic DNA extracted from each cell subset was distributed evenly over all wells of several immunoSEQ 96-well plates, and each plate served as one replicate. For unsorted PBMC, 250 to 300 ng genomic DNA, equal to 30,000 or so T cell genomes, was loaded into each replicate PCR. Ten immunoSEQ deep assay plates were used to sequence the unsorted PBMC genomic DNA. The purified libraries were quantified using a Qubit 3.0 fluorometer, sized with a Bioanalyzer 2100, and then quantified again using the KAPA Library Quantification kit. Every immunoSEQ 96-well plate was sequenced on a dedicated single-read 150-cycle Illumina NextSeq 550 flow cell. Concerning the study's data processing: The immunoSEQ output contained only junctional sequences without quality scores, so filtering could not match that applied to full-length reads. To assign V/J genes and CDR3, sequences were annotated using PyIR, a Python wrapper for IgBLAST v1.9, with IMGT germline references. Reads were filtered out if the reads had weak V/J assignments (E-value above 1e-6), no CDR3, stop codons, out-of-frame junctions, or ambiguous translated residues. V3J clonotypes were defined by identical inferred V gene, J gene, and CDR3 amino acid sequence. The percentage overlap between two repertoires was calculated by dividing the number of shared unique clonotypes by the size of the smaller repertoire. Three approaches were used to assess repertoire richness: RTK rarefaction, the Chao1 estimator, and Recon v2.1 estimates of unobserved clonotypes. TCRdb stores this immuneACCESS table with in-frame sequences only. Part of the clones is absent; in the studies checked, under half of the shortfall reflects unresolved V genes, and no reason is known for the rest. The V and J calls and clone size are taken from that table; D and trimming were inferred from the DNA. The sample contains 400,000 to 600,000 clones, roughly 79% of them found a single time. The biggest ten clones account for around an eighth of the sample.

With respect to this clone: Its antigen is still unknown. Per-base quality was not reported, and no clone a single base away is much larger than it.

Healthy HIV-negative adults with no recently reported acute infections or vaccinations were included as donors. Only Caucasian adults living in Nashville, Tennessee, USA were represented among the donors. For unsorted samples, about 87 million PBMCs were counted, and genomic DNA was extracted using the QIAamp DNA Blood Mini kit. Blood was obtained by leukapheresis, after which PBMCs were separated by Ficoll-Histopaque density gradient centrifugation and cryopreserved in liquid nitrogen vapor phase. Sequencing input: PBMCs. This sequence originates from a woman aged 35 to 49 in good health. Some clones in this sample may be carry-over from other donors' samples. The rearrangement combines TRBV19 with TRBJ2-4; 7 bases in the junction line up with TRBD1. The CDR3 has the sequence CASSPNRGPAKNIQYF. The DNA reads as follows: TGTGCCAGTAGTCCGAACAGGGGACCGGCCAAAAACATTCAGTACTTC.